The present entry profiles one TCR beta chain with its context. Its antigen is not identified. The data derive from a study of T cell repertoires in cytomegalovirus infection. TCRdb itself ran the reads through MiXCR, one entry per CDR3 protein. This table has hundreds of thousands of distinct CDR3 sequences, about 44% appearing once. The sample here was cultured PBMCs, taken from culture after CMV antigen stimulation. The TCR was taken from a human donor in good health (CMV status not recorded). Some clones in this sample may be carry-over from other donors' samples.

In DNA, the CDR3 is TGTGCCAGTGTGGGGACAGGGGGCTCACCCCTCCACTTT. Residues: CASVGTGGSPLHF. The chain uses TRBV12-3 or TRBV12-4 and TRBJ1-6, with 12 bases fitting TRBD1. The CDR3 has 13 residues. J was trimmed by 10 bases and V by 9 bases; bases with no gene match: 4.